The 32 T cell receptor beta chains listed next were all sequenced from one sample in a study of T cells in Graves' hyperthyroidism and ophthalmopathy. RNA transcripts yielded amplified TCR beta CDR3 regions. HTBI primers were employed in a first-round RT-PCR of the TCR CDR3. TCRdb analysed the multiplex PCR reads with MiXCR anew, one entry per CDR3 protein. Seen here are fewer than 900,000 distinct CDR3 sequences, 16% observed once, and the top ten hold around 8.1%. The material sequenced was blood. All receptors derive from a man aged 18 to 30 with Graves' hyperthyroidism.

J is TRBJ2-1 and V is TRBV20-1, with D perhaps given as TRBD1 or TRBD2 (5 bases each). CDR1 and CDR2 (germline): DFQATT, SNEGSKA (reference sequence). The CDR3 spans 14 residues. The V and J ends lost 5 bases and 8 bases respectively, with 19 bases between them. DNA for the CDR3: TGCAGTGCTTCCTCCGGGACCGCCATAGATGAGCAGTTCTTC. Protein sequence: CSASSGTAIDEQFF.

In this sample, this clonotype turned up many times. V is TRBV27 and J is TRBJ1-2, with D maybe TRBD1 (6 bases). From germline, CDR1 is MNHEY and CDR2 SMNVEV (reference sequence). This CDR3 has 13 residues. Trimming took 4 bases from V and 8 from J, leaving 14 bases between them. Here the CDR3 DNA reads TGTGCCAGCAGTTCCAACAGGGTGGGGGGCTACACCTTC. As protein: CASSSNRVGGYTF.

The chain employs TRBV9 and TRBJ2-7; 7 bases map to TRBD2. Looked up from germline, CDR1 is SGDLS and CDR2 is YYNGEE. This CDR3 region has 15 residues. J lost 3 bases, V lost 0 bases, and 6 bases had no gene match. The CDR3 loop is CASSVAGGGIYEQYF. In DNA form, the CDR3 reads TGTGCCAGCAGCGTAGCTGGCGGGGGAATCTACGAGCAGTACTTC.

This clonotype was counted a few times. The rearrangement joins TRBV20-1 to TRBJ2-3; 10 nucleotides line up with TRBD2. The CDR3 has 16 amino acids. Looked up from germline, CDR1 is DFQATT and CDR2 is SNEGSKA (reference sequence). Unmatched junction bases numbered 11, after V lost 6 bases and J lost 2 bases. CDR3 nucleotides: TGCAGTGCCGGGGATAGCGGGAGGTCCTACACAGATACGCAGTATTTT. Residues: CSAGDSGRSYTDTQYF.

This clonotype was found many times. The chain employs TRBV20-1 and TRBJ2-7; TRBD2 agrees at 9 bases. The CDR3 runs 14 residues. V lost 6 bases to trimming and J lost 6 bases; unmatched junction nucleotides: 12. Per the germline V gene, CDR1 is DFQATT and CDR2 is SNEGSKA (reference sequence). The CDR3 DNA reads as TGCAGTGCCACCGGGACTAGCTGGAGCCCCGAGCAGTACTTC. It is translated as CSATGTSWSPEQYF.

This clonotype was seen only a few times. The chain employs TRBV20-1 and TRBJ1-1; D is unresolved. Trimming shortened V by 3 bases and J by 2 bases, and 16 bases separated the two germline ends. Germline loops: CDR1 DFQATT, CDR2 SNEGSKA (reference sequence). This CDR3 is built from 15 residues. CDR3 in DNA: TGCAGTGCTAGGACGACCGGAACCCCCAACACTGAAGCTTTCTTT. Its protein product is CSARTTGTPNTEAFF.

This chain uses TRBV7-3 with TRBJ2-1; unclear D gene. The CDR3 is made up of 16 amino acids. Germline CDR1 and CDR2: SGHTA and FQGTGA. V dropped 1 base and J dropped 4 bases, with 14 bases sitting between them. The CDR3 DNA sequence: TGTGCCAGCAGCTTAAAAGGTGGCGGAGTTTACAATGAGCAGTTCTTC. Encoded protein: CASSLKGGGVYNEQFF.

This clonotype was counted between two and nine times. The gene calls are TRBV20-1 and TRBJ2-3; 10 bases fit TRBD1. The V gene end was trimmed by 4 bases and the J gene end by 13 bases; junction bases not matched to a gene: 2. The CDR3 runs to 10 residues. Germline values: CDR1 DFQATT, CDR2 SNEGSKA (reference sequence). The CDR3 bases are TGCAGTGCTACCGGGACAGGGGAGTATTTT. This codes for CSATGTGEYF.

In its sample, this clonotype was seen many times. V usage is TRBV28 and J usage is TRBJ2-1; 9 bases fit TRBD1. CDR1 and CDR2 from the germline V gene are MDHEN and SYDVKM. Germline trimming cut 3 bases from V and 8 bases from J; bases unmatched to any gene: 5. There are 14 residues in the CDR3. The CDR3 coding sequence is TGTGCCAGCAGTTTTACAGGGGGCTTCGATGAGCAGTTCTTC. It encodes CASSFTGGFDEQFF.

This clonotype was seen a handful of times. The chain couples TRBV7-9 to TRBJ2-7; 10 bases match TRBD2. Germline CDR1 is SEHNR and CDR2 is FQNEAQ (reference sequence). V dropped 6 bases and J dropped 13; count of bases not matched to a gene: 9. The CDR3 is 12 amino acids. The CDR3 loop is CASRPLAGAGYF. The CDR3 region has the DNA TGTGCCAGCAGACCCCTAGCGGGAGCAGGCTACTTC. Looking up the rest from reference TRBV7-9 and TRBJ2-7 gives the full variable domain: DTGVSQNPRHKITKRGQNVTFRCDPISEHNRLYWYRQTLGQGPEFLTYFQNEAQLEKSRLLSDRFSAERPKGSFSTLEIQRTEQGDSAMYLCASRPLAGAGYFGPGTRLTVT.

This clonotype came up a few times. In DNA form, the CDR3 reads TGTGCCAGCAGCCCAGTGGGCGTCGGGAACACTGAAGCTTTCTTT. Translating it yields CASSPVGVGNTEAFF. The chain has TRBV7-9 and TRBJ1-1; D gene uncertain. V lost 5 bases, J lost 1 base, and 14 bases lay in between. This CDR3 has 15 residues. Per the germline V gene, CDR1 is SEHNR and CDR2 is FQNEAQ (reference sequence).

In this sample, this clonotype turned up a few times. The chain has TRBV7-9 and TRBJ2-1; 7 bases are shared with TRBD2. Germline V CDR1 and CDR2: SEHNR, FQNEAQ (reference sequence). V was pared by 5 bases and J by 8 bases, with 6 bases of the junction left unmatched. The CDR3 length is 13 residues. Here the CDR3 DNA reads TGTGCCAGCAGCAGCTCTAGCGGTGATGAGCAGTTCTTC. Translating gives CASSSSSGDEQFF.

This clonotype was detected many times. The gene calls are TRBV12-3 or TRBV12-4 and TRBJ2-7, with D possibly being TRBD1 (5 bases). There are 15 residues in the CDR3. The V end was cut by 2 bases, the J end by 3 bases, with 14 bases between. The CDR3 protein is CASSLRPQGFYEQYF. CDR3 nucleotide sequence: TGTGCCAGCAGTTTAAGGCCCCAGGGTTTCTACGAGCAGTACTTC.

The V and J genes are TRBV7-9 and TRBJ1-6; the match to TRBD1 covers 11 bases. With V trimmed by 5 bases and J by 10 bases, 4 bases remained unmatched. This CDR3 has 14 residues. CDR1 and CDR2 (germline): SEHNR, FQNEAQ (reference sequence). The CDR3 region has the DNA TGTGCCAGCAGCGCGGACAGGGGGCACTCACCCCTCCACTTT. Amino acids: CASSADRGHSPLHF.

This clonotype was counted at least ten times. This chain connects TRBV29-1 to TRBJ2-5; D is perhaps TRBD1 (6 bases). The V and J ends lost 8 bases and 4 bases respectively, with 20 bases between them. The germline V gene has CDR1 SQVTM and CDR2 ANQGSEA. The CDR3 covers 14 residues. Written as DNA, the CDR3 is TGCAGCCTAAATCAGGGGAATCGGGGAGAGACCCAGTACTTC. It translates to CSLNQGNRGETQYF. Drawing the rest from reference TRBV29-1 and TRBJ2-5, the complete variable domain is SAVISQKPSRDICQRGTSLTIQCQVDSQVTMMFWYRQQPGQSLTLIATANQGSEATYESGFVIDKFPISRPNLTFSTLTVSNMSPEDSSIYLCSLNQGNRGETQYFGPGTRLLVL.

This clonotype was found a few times. The chain recombines TRBV9 with TRBJ2-3; D gene unclear. Per germline, CDR1 SGDLS and CDR2 YYNGEE. CDR3 size: 15 residues. V lost 0 bases and J 0 bases, leaving 8 bases between the germline ends. This CDR3 reads CASSVATRSTDTQYF. DNA for the CDR3: TGTGCCAGCAGCGTAGCCACACGGAGCACAGATACGCAGTATTTT.

J is TRBJ2-7 and V is TRBV12-3 or TRBV12-4; D might be TRBD1 (6 bases). Trimming cost V 0 bases and J 0 bases, with 18 bases left between them. The CDR3 covers 18 residues. DNA for the CDR3: TGTGCCAGCAGTTTAGCGCTTCTTGGACAGAGGAGCTCCTACGAGCAGTACTTC. The encoded protein is CASSLALLGQRSSYEQYF.

This clonotype appeared a few times. The DNA for the CDR3 is TGTGCCAGCAGCTCTGACTGGAGTGATGAGCAGTACTTC. Translated, it gives CASSSDWSDEQYF. This chain uses TRBV6-2 or TRBV6-3 with TRBJ2-7; D not certain. Trimming took off 6 bases at V and 7 bases at J, with 16 bases between the two ends. Germline V CDR1 and CDR2: MNHEY, SVGEGT. The CDR3 consists of 13 residues.

This clonotype showed up just a few times. The chain uses TRBV7-9 and TRBJ2-7; 14 nucleotides agree with TRBD2. Germline CDR1 is SEHNR and CDR2 is FQNEAQ (reference sequence). V gave up 2 bases and J gave up 4 bases; unmatched junction bases: 10. The CDR3 has 18 amino acids. The CDR3 DNA reads TGTGCCAGCAGCTTAACGCCTGGACTAGCGGGAGGATTGTACGAGCAGTACTTC. It yields the protein CASSLTPGLAGGLYEQYF.

There are a few counts of this clonotype. CDR3 residues: CASSMTGGSGRYTDTQYF. The CDR3 nucleotides are TGTGCCAGTAGTATGACCGGAGGTAGCGGGAGGTACACAGATACGCAGTATTTT. The rearrangement links TRBV19 to TRBJ2-3; 10 bases match TRBD2. The germline V gene has CDR1 LNHDA and CDR2 SQIVND (reference sequence). The CDR3 has 18 amino acids. With V trimmed by 3 bases and J by 2 bases, 11 bases remained unmatched.

This clonotype was seen only a few times. The chain has TRBV10-3 and TRBJ2-1; 9 bases fit TRBD1. Germline values: CDR1 ENHRY, CDR2 SYGVKD. Trimming removed 7 bases from V and 9 bases from J; junction bases left unmatched: 7. This CDR3 has 13 amino acids. The CDR3 DNA reads as TGTGCCATCACTGGGACAGGGCCGGGTGAGCAGTTCTTC. Translation: CAITGTGPGEQFF.

The chain carries TRBV2 and TRBJ2-7, with 10 bases lining up with TRBD1. Germline V gene data show CDR1 as SNHLY and CDR2 as FYNNEI. The V gene end was trimmed by 2 bases and the J gene end by 6 bases; junction bases not matched to a gene: 7. The CDR3 covers 15 residues. In DNA form, the CDR3 reads TGTGCCAGCAGTGAATTGGGACAGGGGAGCGGCGAGCAGTACTTC. Protein: CASSELGQGSGEQYF.

The chain employs TRBV9 and TRBJ1-5; 10 bases line up with TRBD1. V shed 4 bases and J 6 bases; nucleotides not matched to a gene: 7. This CDR3 is built from 15 residues. Germline CDR1 reads SGDLS; CDR2 reads YYNGEE. This CDR3 is CASSTGTGVGQPQHF. The CDR3 DNA reads as TGTGCCAGCAGCACCGGGACAGGGGTCGGTCAGCCCCAGCATTTT.

This clonotype was seen ten or more times. The gene calls are TRBV27 and TRBJ1-2; 10 bases map to TRBD1. The CDR3 has 17 amino acids. The junction had 15 bases not matched to a gene; V was cut back by 5 bases and J by 6 bases. Germline assignment: CDR1 MNHEY and CDR2 SMNVEV (reference sequence). Here the CDR3 reads CASSPYRDRGDRHGYTF. The CDR3 DNA follows: TGTGCCAGCAGTCCATATCGGGACAGGGGCGACCGACATGGCTACACCTTC.

This clonotype turned up a few times. Given a much more abundant clone one base away, this may be a read error. This chain uses TRBV2 with TRBJ2-1, with 11 bases fitting TRBD2. Matching the DNA end better, TRBJ2-7 makes the J call doubtful. This CDR3 has 15 amino acids. From germline, CDR1 is SNHLY and CDR2 FYNNEI. The CDR3 DNA follows: TGTGCCAGCAGAGTAGGGACTAGCGGATACAATGAGCAGTACTTC. Encoded protein: CASRVGTSGYNEQYF.

The table lists this clonotype with many counts. V usage is TRBV7-2 and J usage is TRBJ1-1; D might be TRBD1 (5 bases). The CDR3 is 16 residues long. Trimming removed 0 bases at V and 0 bases at J, with 11 bases between. Germline V lookup: CDR1 SGHTA, CDR2 FQGNSA. As DNA, the CDR3 is TGTGCCAGCAGCTTAGCGCAGGGAATACTGAACACTGAAGCTTTCTTT. Translation: CASSLAQGILNTEAFF.

In its sample, this clonotype was seen many times. This rearrangement joins TRBV11-2 to TRBJ2-7, with a tentative D call TRBD1 (5 bases). The CDR3 consists of 15 residues. Germline CDR1 is SGHAT and CDR2 is FQNNGV. Between the trimmed V and J ends, which lost 0 bases and 0 bases, there was a span of 9 bases. CDR3 sequence (DNA): TGTGCCAGCAGCTTAGATCGCAGGGTCTCCTACGAGCAGTACTTC. Translating gives CASSLDRRVSYEQYF.

This clonotype has a count of ten or more. The chain links TRBV29-1 to TRBJ2-7; TRBD2 agrees at 7 bases. The germline gives CDR1 SQVTM, CDR2 ANQGSEA. CDR3 length equals 13 residues. V dropped 5 bases and J dropped 3; count of bases not matched to a gene: 7. This chain's CDR3 is CSVWSSGIYEQYF. CDR3 nucleotide sequence: TGCAGCGTTTGGTCTAGCGGCATCTACGAGCAGTACTTC.

The table lists this clonotype with a few counts. This chain links TRBV2 with TRBJ2-5, with D possibly matching TRBD2 (5 bases). The CDR3 loop spans 12 amino acids. The V and J ends lost 7 bases and 5 bases respectively, with 11 bases between them. Looked up from germline, CDR1 is SNHLY and CDR2 is FYNNEI. CDR3 bases: TGTGCCAGCAACCACCGGGGTGAGACCCAGTACTTC. It translates to CASNHRGETQYF.

The gene calls are TRBV27 and TRBJ2-1, with D perhaps assigned TRBD1 or TRBD2 (6 bases each). Germline CDR1 MNHEY, CDR2 SMNVEV (reference sequence). The V end was cut by 5 bases, the J end by 13 bases, with 18 bases between. The CDR3 length is 13 residues. CDR3 region: CASSPLTGRSQFF. CDR3 coding DNA: TGTGCCAGCAGTCCATTAACAGGGAGGAGTCAGTTCTTC.

The chain has TRBV5-5 and TRBJ1-2; D uncertain. The CDR3 sequence is 14 residues long. Germline values: CDR1 SGHKS, CDR2 YYEKEE (reference sequence). V shed 3 bases and J shed 2 bases, with 11 bases lying between them. CDR3 protein: CASSYVGVNYGYTF. In DNA, the CDR3 is TGTGCCAGCAGCTATGTGGGAGTCAACTATGGCTACACCTTC.

In its sample, this clonotype was seen a few times. The chain recombines TRBV20-1 with TRBJ1-6, with TRBD1 matching over 8 bases. The V gene's germline CDR1 is DFQATT and CDR2 SNEGSKA (reference sequence). V was clipped by 3 bases and J by 9 bases; unmatched bases: 4. The CDR3 spans 13 residues. The CDR3 loop reads CSASRGPGSPLHF. In DNA form, the CDR3 reads TGCAGTGCTAGCAGGGGGCCAGGTTCACCCCTCCACTTT.